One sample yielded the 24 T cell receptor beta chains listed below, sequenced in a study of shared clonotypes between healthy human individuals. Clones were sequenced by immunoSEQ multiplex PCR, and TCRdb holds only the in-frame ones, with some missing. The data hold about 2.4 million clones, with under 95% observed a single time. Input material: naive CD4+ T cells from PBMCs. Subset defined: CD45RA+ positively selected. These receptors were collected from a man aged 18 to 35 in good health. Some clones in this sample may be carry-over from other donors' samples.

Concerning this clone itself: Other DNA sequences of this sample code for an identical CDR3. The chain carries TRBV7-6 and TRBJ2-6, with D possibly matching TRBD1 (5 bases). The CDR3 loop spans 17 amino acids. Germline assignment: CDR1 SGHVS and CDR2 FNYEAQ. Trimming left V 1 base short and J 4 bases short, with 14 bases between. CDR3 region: CASSLGQGNSGANVLTF. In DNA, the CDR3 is TGTGCCAGCAGCTTAGGCCAGGGAAATTCAGGGGCCAACGTCCTGACTTTC.

The chain's CDR3 is CASSLVIQMNTGELFF. The CDR3 coding sequence is TGTGCCAGCAGCTTAGTGATACAAATGAACACCGGGGAGCTGTTTTTT. The chain links TRBV7-9 to TRBJ2-2; D is unclear. The CDR3 loop spans 16 amino acids. The V end was cut by 1 base, the J end by 1 base, with 10 bases between. The V gene's germline CDR1 is SEHNR and CDR2 FQNEAQ (reference sequence).

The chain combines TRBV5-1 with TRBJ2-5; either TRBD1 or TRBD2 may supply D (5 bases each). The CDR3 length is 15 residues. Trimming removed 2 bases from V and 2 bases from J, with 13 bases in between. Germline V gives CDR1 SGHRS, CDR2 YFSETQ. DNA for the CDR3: TGCGCCAGCAGCTTTGGTGGGACGGCTCAAGAGACCCAGTACTTC. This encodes CASSFGGTAQETQYF.

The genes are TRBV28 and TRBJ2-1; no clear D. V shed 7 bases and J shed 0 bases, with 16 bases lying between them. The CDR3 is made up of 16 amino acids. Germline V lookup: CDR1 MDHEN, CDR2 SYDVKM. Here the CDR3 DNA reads TGTGCCAGCAAAGGCTCTTCGGCCTCCTCCTACAATGAGCAGTTCTTC. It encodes CASKGSSASSYNEQFF.

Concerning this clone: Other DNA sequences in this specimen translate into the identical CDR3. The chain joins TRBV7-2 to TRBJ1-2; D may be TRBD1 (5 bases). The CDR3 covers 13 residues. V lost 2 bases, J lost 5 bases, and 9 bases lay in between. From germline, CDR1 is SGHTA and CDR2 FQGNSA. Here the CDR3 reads CASSLRQTYGYTF. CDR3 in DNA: TGTGCCAGCAGCTTAAGACAGACATATGGCTACACCTTC.

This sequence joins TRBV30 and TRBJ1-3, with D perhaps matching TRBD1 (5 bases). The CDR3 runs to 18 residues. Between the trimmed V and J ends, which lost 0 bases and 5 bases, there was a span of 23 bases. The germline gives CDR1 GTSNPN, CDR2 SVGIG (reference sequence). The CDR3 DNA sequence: TGTGCCTGGAGTGTAGTTGATTCCCGGGGGGTGTTCAGAAACACCATATATTTT. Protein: CAWSVVDSRGVFRNTIYF. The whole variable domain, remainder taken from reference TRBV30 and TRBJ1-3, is SQTIHQWPATLVQPVGSPLSLECTVEGTSNPNLYWYRQAAGRGLQLLFYSVGIGQISSEVPQNLSASRPQDRQFILSSKKLLLSDSGFYLCAWSVVDSRGVFRNTIYFGEGSWLTVV.

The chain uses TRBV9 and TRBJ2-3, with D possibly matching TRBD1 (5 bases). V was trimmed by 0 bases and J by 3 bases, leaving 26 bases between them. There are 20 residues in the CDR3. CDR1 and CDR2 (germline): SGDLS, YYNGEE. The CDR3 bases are TGTGCCAGCAGCGTAGGAGGCCAACCCAGGGAAGCACTGAGGACAGATACGCAGTATTTT. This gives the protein CASSVGGQPREALRTDTQYF.

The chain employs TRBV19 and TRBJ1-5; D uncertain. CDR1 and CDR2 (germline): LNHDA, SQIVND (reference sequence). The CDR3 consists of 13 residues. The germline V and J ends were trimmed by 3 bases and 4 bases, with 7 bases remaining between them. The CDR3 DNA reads TGTGCCAGTAGTATGGTCACGAATCAGCCCCAGCATTTT. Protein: CASSMVTNQPQHF.

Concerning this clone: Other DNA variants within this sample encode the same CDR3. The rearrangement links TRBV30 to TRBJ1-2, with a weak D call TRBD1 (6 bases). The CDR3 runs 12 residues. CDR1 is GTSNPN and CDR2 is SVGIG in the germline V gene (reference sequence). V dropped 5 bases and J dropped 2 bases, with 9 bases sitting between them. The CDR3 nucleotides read TGTGCCTGGGCGGGGGGCAACTATGGCTACACCTTC. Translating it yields CAWAGGNYGYTF.

The CDR3 reads CASSSNQGQVKNEKLFF. Written as DNA, the CDR3 is TGTGCCAGCAGCTCAAATCAAGGACAGGTCAAAAATGAAAAACTGTTTTTT. This chain links TRBV7-8 with TRBJ1-4; TRBD1 matches 7 bases. CDR3 length equals 17 residues. CDR1 and CDR2 (germline): SGHVS, FQNEAQ. V lost 4 bases, J lost 5 bases, and 13 bases stayed unmatched.

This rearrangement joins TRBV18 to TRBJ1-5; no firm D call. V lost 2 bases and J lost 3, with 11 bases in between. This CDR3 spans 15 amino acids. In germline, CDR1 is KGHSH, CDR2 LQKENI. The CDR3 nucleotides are TGTGCCAGCTCACCAAACATCGGCAACAATCAGCCCCAGCATTTT. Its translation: CASSPNIGNNQPQHF.

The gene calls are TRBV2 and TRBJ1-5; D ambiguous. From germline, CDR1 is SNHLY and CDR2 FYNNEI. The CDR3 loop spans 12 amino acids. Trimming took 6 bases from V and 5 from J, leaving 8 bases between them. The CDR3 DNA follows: TGTGCCAGCAGATCTACAGATCAGCCCCAGCATTTT. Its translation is CASRSTDQPQHF. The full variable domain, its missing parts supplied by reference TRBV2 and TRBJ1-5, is EPEVTQTPSHQVTQMGQEVILRCVPISNHLYFYWYRQILGQKVEFLVSFYNNEISEKSEIFDDQFSVERPDGSNFTLKIRSTKLEDSAMYFCASRSTDQPQHFGDGTRLSIL.

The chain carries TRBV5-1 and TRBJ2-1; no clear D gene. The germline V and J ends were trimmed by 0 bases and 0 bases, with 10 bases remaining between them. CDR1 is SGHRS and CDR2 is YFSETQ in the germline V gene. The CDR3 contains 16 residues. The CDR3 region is CASSLDSRSSYNEQFF. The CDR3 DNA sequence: TGCGCCAGCAGCTTGGACTCAAGAAGCTCCTACAATGAGCAGTTCTTC.

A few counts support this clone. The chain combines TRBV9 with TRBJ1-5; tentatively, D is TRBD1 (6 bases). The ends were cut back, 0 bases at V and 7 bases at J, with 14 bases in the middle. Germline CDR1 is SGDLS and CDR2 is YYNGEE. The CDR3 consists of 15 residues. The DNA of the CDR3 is TGTGCCAGCAGCGTAGTAGGCAGGGGCAGACAGCCCCAGCATTTT. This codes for CASSVVGRGRQPQHF.

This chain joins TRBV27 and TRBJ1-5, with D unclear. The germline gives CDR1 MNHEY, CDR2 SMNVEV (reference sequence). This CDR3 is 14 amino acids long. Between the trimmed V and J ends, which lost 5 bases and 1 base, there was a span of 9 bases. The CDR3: CASSPLASNQPQHF. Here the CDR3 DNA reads TGTGCCAGCAGTCCATTAGCGAGCAATCAGCCCCAGCATTTT.

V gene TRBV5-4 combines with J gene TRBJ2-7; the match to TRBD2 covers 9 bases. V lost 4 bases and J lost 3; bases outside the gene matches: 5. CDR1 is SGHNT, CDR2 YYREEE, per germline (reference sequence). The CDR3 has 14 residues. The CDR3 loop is CASSTRAGGYEQYF. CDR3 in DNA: TGTGCCAGCAGCACACGAGCGGGAGGCTACGAGCAGTACTTC. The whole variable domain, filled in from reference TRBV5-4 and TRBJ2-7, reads ETGVTQSPTHLIKTRGQQVTLRCSSQSGHNTVSWYQQALGQGPQFIFQYYREEENGRGNFPPRFSGLQFPNYSSELNVNALELDDSALYLCASSTRAGGYEQYFGPGTRLTVT.

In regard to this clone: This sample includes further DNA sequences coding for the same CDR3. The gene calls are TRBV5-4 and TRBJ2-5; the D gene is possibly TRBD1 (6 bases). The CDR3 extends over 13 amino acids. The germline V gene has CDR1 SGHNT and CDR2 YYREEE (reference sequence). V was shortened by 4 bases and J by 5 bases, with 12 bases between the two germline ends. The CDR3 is CASSLGGLETQYF. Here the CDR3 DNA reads TGTGCCAGCAGCCTTGGGGGCCTTGAGACCCAGTACTTC. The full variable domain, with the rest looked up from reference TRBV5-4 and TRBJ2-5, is ETGVTQSPTHLIKTRGQQVTLRCSSQSGHNTVSWYQQALGQGPQFIFQYYREEENGRGNFPPRFSGLQFPNYSSELNVNALELDDSALYLCASSLGGLETQYFGPGTRLLVL.

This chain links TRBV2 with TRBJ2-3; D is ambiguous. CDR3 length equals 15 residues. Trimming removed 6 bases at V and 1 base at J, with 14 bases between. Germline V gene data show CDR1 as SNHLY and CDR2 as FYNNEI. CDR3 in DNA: TGTGCCAGCAGCATCGGAGCAGGCGGCACAGATACGCAGTATTTT. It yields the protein CASSIGAGGTDTQYF.

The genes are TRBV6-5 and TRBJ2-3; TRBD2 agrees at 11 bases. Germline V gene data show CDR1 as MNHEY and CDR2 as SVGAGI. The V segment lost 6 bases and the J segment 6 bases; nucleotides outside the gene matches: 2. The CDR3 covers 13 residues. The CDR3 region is CASRRTSGDTQYF. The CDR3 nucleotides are TGTGCCAGCAGGAGGACTAGCGGGGATACGCAGTATTTT.

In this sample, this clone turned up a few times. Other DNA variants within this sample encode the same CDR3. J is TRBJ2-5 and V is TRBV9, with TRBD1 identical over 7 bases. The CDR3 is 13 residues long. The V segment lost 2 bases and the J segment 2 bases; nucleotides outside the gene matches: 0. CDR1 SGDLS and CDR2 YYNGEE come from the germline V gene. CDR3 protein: CASSVGQQETQYF. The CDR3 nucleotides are TGTGCCAGCAGCGTGGGACAGCAAGAGACCCAGTACTTC.

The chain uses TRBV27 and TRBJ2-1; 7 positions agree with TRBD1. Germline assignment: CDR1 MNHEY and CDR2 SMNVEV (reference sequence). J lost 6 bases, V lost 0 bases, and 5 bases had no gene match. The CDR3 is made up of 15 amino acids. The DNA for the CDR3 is TGTGCCAGCAGTTTATCGGGGACAGCAGGCAATGAGCAGTTCTTC. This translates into CASSLSGTAGNEQFF.

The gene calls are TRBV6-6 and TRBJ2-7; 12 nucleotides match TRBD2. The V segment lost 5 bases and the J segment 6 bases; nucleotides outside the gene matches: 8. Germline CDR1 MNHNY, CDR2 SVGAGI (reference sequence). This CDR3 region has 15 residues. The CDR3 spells CASSPRLAGVVEQYF. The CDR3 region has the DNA TGTGCCAGCAGTCCTCGACTAGCGGGAGTGGTCGAGCAGTACTTC.

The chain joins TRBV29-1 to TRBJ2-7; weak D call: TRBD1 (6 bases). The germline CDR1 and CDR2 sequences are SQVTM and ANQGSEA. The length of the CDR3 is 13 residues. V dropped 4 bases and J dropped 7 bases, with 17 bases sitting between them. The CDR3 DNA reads TGCAGCGTTGTAACGTCAGGGGCGGAAGAGCAGTACTTC. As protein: CSVVTSGAEEQYF.

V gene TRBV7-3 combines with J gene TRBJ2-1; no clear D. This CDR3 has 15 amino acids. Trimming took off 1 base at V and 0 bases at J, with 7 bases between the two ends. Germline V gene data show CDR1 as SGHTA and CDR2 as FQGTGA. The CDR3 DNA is TGTGCCAGCAGCTTAATGGTGGGCTCCTACAATGAGCAGTTCTTC. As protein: CASSLMVGSYNEQFF.